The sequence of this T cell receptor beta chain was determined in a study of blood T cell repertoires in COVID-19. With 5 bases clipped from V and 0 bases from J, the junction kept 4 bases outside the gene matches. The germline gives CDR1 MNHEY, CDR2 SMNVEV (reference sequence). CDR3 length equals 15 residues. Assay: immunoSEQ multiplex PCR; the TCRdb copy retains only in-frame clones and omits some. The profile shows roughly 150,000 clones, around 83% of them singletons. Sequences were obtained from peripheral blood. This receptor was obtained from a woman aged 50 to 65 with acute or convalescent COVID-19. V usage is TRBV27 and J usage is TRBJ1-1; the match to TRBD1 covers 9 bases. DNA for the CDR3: TGTGCCAGCAGTCGAGGACAGGGGATGAACACTGAAGCTTTCTTT. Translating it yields CASSRGQGMNTEAFF.